A single sample gave rise to the 8 T cell receptor beta chains below, sequenced in a study of blood T cell repertoires in COVID-19. Libraries were prepared by immunoSEQ multiplex PCR; TCRdb keeps only in-frame clonotypes and omits some of them. The sample lists around 200,000 clones, more than 80% occurring once. The sequenced material came from peripheral blood. These receptors originate from a woman aged 80 or over with acute or convalescent COVID-19.

The chain has TRBV7-2 and TRBJ1-2; 10 bases are a match to TRBD1. The CDR3 covers 16 residues. Trimming removed 3 bases from V and 2 bases from J; junction bases left unmatched: 6. Germline CDR1 and CDR2: SGHTA and FQGNSA. The CDR3 is CASSLRQGATNYGYTF. In nucleotides, the CDR3 is TGTGCCAGCAGCTTGAGACAGGGGGCGACAAACTATGGCTACACCTTC.

The chain couples TRBV4-1 to TRBJ1-6; TRBD1 is a possible D gene (6 bases). This CDR3 is 16 amino acids long. The V gene lost 0 bases and the J gene lost 4 bases, with 10 bases spanning the gap. Germline V CDR1 and CDR2: MGHRA, YSYEKL. Here the CDR3 DNA reads TGCGCCAGCAGCCAAGACTACCAGGGGTATAATTCACCCCTCCACTTT. Encoded protein: CASSQDYQGYNSPLHF.

The chain combines TRBV20-1 with TRBJ2-1; TRBD2 aligns across 7 bases. V dropped 3 bases and J dropped 4; count of bases not matched to a gene: 6. This CDR3 is built from 14 residues. Germline V gene lookup returns CDR1 DFQATT and CDR2 SNEGSKA (reference sequence). CDR3 in amino acids: CSASREGVYNEQFF. CDR3 DNA: TGCAGTGCTAGTAGGGAGGGTGTGTACAATGAGCAGTTCTTC.

In its sample, this clone was seen once. This chain connects TRBV7-8 to TRBJ1-4; D ambiguous. The V and J ends lost 5 bases and 4 bases respectively, with 5 bases between them. Per the germline V gene, CDR1 is SGHVS and CDR2 is FQNEAQ. The CDR3 has 12 amino acids. CDR3 nucleotides: TGTGCCAGCAGCCCGTATAATGAAAAACTGTTTTTT. It specifies CASSPYNEKLFF.

This clone occurred once. The rearrangement joins TRBV7-2 to TRBJ2-2; D is possibly TRBD2 (5 bases). Germline CDR1 reads SGHTA; CDR2 reads FQGNSA. The CDR3 is 13 residues long. V was pared by 10 bases and J by 2 bases, with 11 bases between. In nucleotides, the CDR3 is TGTGCCACCTGGGGAGAAAACACCGGGGAGCTGTTTTTT. Translated, it gives CATWGENTGELFF.

The chain links TRBV12-3 or TRBV12-4 to TRBJ1-2; perhaps TRBD1 as D (5 bases). With 5 bases removed from V and 8 bases from J, the gap between germline ends came to 15 bases. The CDR3 runs to 13 residues. CDR3 sequence (DNA): TGTGCCAGCAGTGGGGCAGAAGGCATAGGCTACACCTTC. Amino acid sequence: CASSGAEGIGYTF.

The chain links TRBV20-1 to TRBJ2-1; the match to TRBD2 covers 11 bases. This CDR3 region has 15 residues. Trimming cost V 3 bases and J 5 bases; bases outside gene matches: 6. Germline V gene data show CDR1 as DFQATT and CDR2 as SNEGSKA (reference sequence). The CDR3 region is CSASRGLAGDNEQFF. For the CDR3, the DNA is TGCAGTGCTAGTCGCGGACTAGCGGGCGACAATGAGCAGTTCTTC.

This clone was detected only once. V and J are TRBV7-9 and TRBJ2-7; TRBD2 is a possible D gene (6 bases). Germline lookup yields CDR1 SEHNR and CDR2 FQNEAQ (reference sequence). Trimming took off 5 bases at V and 2 bases at J, with 13 bases between the two ends. The CDR3 has 14 residues. CDR3 region: CASSPGGSPYEQYF. The CDR3 bases are TGTGCCAGCAGCCCTGGGGGGAGTCCCTACGAGCAGTACTTC.